A selection of T cell receptor beta chains follows, all from one sample in a study of shared clonotypes between healthy human individuals. Data came from immunoSEQ multiplex PCR; TCRdb stores just in-frame clones and leaves some out. The data contain 450,000 to 650,000 clones, around 80% of them singletons. What was sequenced was PBMCs. These receptors all come from a woman aged 40 to 50 in good health. Some clones in this sample may be carry-over from other donors' samples. CDR3s include the opening cysteine and the closing phenylalanine or tryptophan. The order of the fields is V gene, D gene, clone size, J gene, CDR3 DNA, CDR3 protein. A D gene is named only where the DNA matches it firmly. The size of a clone is reported for some rows only, either as once, few or many, or as a class for expanded clones.

v_gene: TRBV28; d_gene: TRBD2; abundance: NA; j_gene: TRBJ2-1; CDR3nt: TGTGCCAGCGCAACTAGCGTATACAATGAGCAGTTCTTC; CDR3aa: CASATSVYNEQFF
v_gene: TRBV10-2; d_gene: TRBD2; abundance: NA; j_gene: TRBJ2-7; CDR3nt: TGCGCCAGCAGTGAACTAGCGGGAGCGAGCTACGAGCAGTACTTC; CDR3aa: CASSELAGASYEQYF
v_gene: TRBV2; d_gene: NA; abundance: NA; j_gene: TRBJ2-2; CDR3nt: TGTGCCAGCAGTGAGCAGGGGTCGAACACCGGGGAGCTGTTTTTT; CDR3aa: CASSEQGSNTGELFF
v_gene: TRBV28; d_gene: TRBD1; abundance: NA; j_gene: TRBJ1-5; CDR3nt: TGTGCCAGCAGTTTATTCGGACAGGCAGATCAGCCCCAGCATTTT; CDR3aa: CASSLFGQADQPQHF
v_gene: TRBV13; d_gene: TRBD1; abundance: many; j_gene: TRBJ1-1; CDR3nt: TGTGCCAGCAGCTTAGTTAGGGGGCGAGAAGCTTTCTTT; CDR3aa: CASSLVRGREAFF
v_gene: TRBV19; d_gene: NA; abundance: once; j_gene: TRBJ2-1; CDR3nt: TGTGCCAGTAGTATCGCTGCCTCTTTTGAGCAGTTCTTC; CDR3aa: CASSIAASFEQFF
v_gene: TRBV29-1; d_gene: NA; abundance: many; j_gene: TRBJ1-2; CDR3nt: TGCAGCGTTGATGGAGGGGCAAGAGCTAACTATGGCTACACCTTC; CDR3aa: CSVDGGARANYGYTF
v_gene: TRBV7-2; d_gene: NA; abundance: NA; j_gene: TRBJ1-1; CDR3nt: TGTGCCAGCAGCTTAGCGGAGGGGCTGAACACTGAAGCTTTCTTT; CDR3aa: CASSLAEGLNTEAFF
v_gene: TRBV6-1; d_gene: NA; abundance: NA; j_gene: TRBJ1-2; CDR3nt: TGTGCCAGCAGTGAAGCGGCTGCGACGATCCTCTATGGCTACACCTTC; CDR3aa: CASSEAAATILYGYTF
v_gene: TRBV9; d_gene: NA; abundance: NA; j_gene: TRBJ2-5; CDR3nt: TGTGCCAGCAGCGGAATAACTAGTGGGGAGACCCAGTACTTC; CDR3aa: CASSGITSGETQYF
v_gene: TRBV15; d_gene: TRBD1; abundance: NA; j_gene: TRBJ2-2; CDR3nt: TGTGCCACCAGCACGGGACAGGCTACGAACACCGGGGAGCTGTTTTTT; CDR3aa: CATSTGQATNTGELFF
v_gene: TRBV18; d_gene: TRBD1; abundance: NA; j_gene: TRBJ1-4; CDR3nt: TGTGCCAGCTCACCTTCCCAGGGGGCGTCTACTAATGAAAAACTGTTTTTT; CDR3aa: CASSPSQGASTNEKLFF
v_gene: TRBV27; d_gene: NA; abundance: NA; j_gene: TRBJ2-6; CDR3nt: TGTGCCAGCAGTGGGGGCCCCGTCGGAGCCCCTGGGGCCAACGTCCTGACTTTC; CDR3aa: CASSGGPVGAPGANVLTF
v_gene: TRBV27; d_gene: NA; abundance: NA; j_gene: TRBJ1-1; CDR3nt: TGTGCCAGCAGTCCCAGAGGGGTGTTAGGAGCTTTCTTT; CDR3aa: CASSPRGVLGAFF
v_gene: TRBV7-7; d_gene: TRBD2; abundance: NA; j_gene: TRBJ2-1; CDR3nt: TGTGCTAGCAGTTTAGCGGGAGCGGCGGGCAATGAGCAGTTCTTC; CDR3aa: CASSLAGAAGNEQFF
v_gene: TRBV6-6; d_gene: TRBD2; abundance: once; j_gene: TRBJ2-7; CDR3nt: TGTGCCAGCACCCAGACACGGGGGGCCTACGAGCAGTACTTC; CDR3aa: CASTQTRGAYEQYF
v_gene: TRBV5-4; d_gene: TRBD1; abundance: NA; j_gene: TRBJ1-4; CDR3nt: TGTGCCAGCAGCCGGGACAGCGGGAATGAAAAACTGTTTTTT; CDR3aa: CASSRDSGNEKLFF
v_gene: TRBV5-4; d_gene: NA; abundance: NA; j_gene: TRBJ2-5; CDR3nt: TGTGCCAGCAGCTTAGCGCAGTGGGCGGAGACCCAGTACTTC; CDR3aa: CASSLAQWAETQYF
v_gene: TRBV9; d_gene: NA; abundance: NA; j_gene: TRBJ2-7; CDR3nt: TGTGCCAGCAGCGTAGGGGGGCAGGCGTACGAGCAGTGCTTC; CDR3aa: CASSVGGQAYEQCF
v_gene: TRBV4-3; d_gene: TRBD2; abundance: NA; j_gene: TRBJ2-1; CDR3nt: TGCGCCAGCAGCCAAGATCGGGGACTAGCGGAGGCCGAGCAGTTCTTC; CDR3aa: CASSQDRGLAEAEQFF
v_gene: TRBV11-2; d_gene: NA; abundance: many; j_gene: TRBJ2-3; CDR3nt: TGTGCCAGCAGCTTAGATAGGGCAGATACGCAGTATTTT; CDR3aa: CASSLDRADTQYF
v_gene: TRBV2; d_gene: NA; abundance: NA; j_gene: TRBJ1-5; CDR3nt: TGTGCCAGCAGTGAAGGGGGGACAAATCAGCCCCAGCATTTT; CDR3aa: CASSEGGTNQPQHF
v_gene: TRBV7-9; d_gene: TRBD1; abundance: NA; j_gene: TRBJ2-5; CDR3nt: TGTGCCAGCAGCTTCCGGACAGGTTGGCGGACCCAGTACTTC; CDR3aa: CASSFRTGWRTQYF
v_gene: TRBV27; d_gene: TRBD1; abundance: NA; j_gene: TRBJ2-2; CDR3nt: TGTGCCAGCAGATTACAGGGGGCGGGCGGGGAGCTGTTTTTT; CDR3aa: CASRLQGAGGELFF
v_gene: TRBV9; d_gene: TRBD2; abundance: NA; j_gene: TRBJ2-1; CDR3nt: TGTGCCAGCAGCGTACGGGGGGCGGGAGGGCCGAGAAATGAGCAGTTCTTC; CDR3aa: CASSVRGAGGPRNEQFF
v_gene: TRBV18; d_gene: NA; abundance: few; j_gene: TRBJ2-3; CDR3nt: TGTGCCAGCTCACGAAGCGGGAGCACAGATACGCAGTATTTT; CDR3aa: CASSRSGSTDTQYF
v_gene: TRBV28; d_gene: NA; abundance: NA; j_gene: TRBJ2-7; CDR3nt: TGTGCCAGCAGCGAAAGGAGGATCGCCGTCTACGAGCAGTACTTC; CDR3aa: CASSERRIAVYEQYF
v_gene: TRBV15; d_gene: NA; abundance: NA; j_gene: TRBJ1-2; CDR3nt: TGTGCCACCAGCAGAGACGTGGGAATCTATGGCTACACCTTC; CDR3aa: CATSRDVGIYGYTF
v_gene: TRBV5-5; d_gene: TRBD2; abundance: NA; j_gene: TRBJ2-5; CDR3nt: TGTGCCAGCAGCTCACCGGGACTAGCGGTAGAGACCCAGTACTTC; CDR3aa: CASSSPGLAVETQYF
v_gene: TRBV5-1; d_gene: TRBD1; abundance: NA; j_gene: TRBJ1-6; CDR3nt: TGCGCCAGCAGCTTGGGACAGGGATTTAATTCACCCCTCCACTTT; CDR3aa: CASSLGQGFNSPLHF
v_gene: TRBV10-2; d_gene: NA; abundance: NA; j_gene: TRBJ1-1; CDR3nt: TGCGCCAGCAGGTCCAGGTACGACACTGAAGCTTTCTTT; CDR3aa: CASRSRYDTEAFF
v_gene: TRBV15; d_gene: TRBD1; abundance: NA; j_gene: TRBJ1-4; CDR3nt: TGTGCCACCAGCAGAACAGGGGGCGAGGGTGAAAAACTGTTTTTT; CDR3aa: CATSRTGGEGEKLFF
v_gene: TRBV6-5; d_gene: NA; abundance: NA; j_gene: TRBJ2-1; CDR3nt: TGTGCCAGCAGTTACTTCAGGAGCTCCTACAATGAGCAGTTCTTC; CDR3aa: CASSYFRSSYNEQFF
v_gene: TRBV28; d_gene: NA; abundance: few; j_gene: TRBJ1-4; CDR3nt: TGTGCCAGCATCACGACAGGAGGAAAACTGTTTTTT; CDR3aa: CASITTGGKLFF
v_gene: TRBV5-6; d_gene: NA; abundance: many; j_gene: TRBJ2-7; CDR3nt: TGTGCCAGCAGCGTCGGGACAAGGCCGACCTACGAGCAGTACTTC; CDR3aa: CASSVGTRPTYEQYF
v_gene: TRBV5-4; d_gene: TRBD2; abundance: NA; j_gene: TRBJ2-1; CDR3nt: TGTGCCAGCAGCTCAGCGGGAGCGAGGAGGAATGAGCAGTTCTTC; CDR3aa: CASSSAGARRNEQFF
v_gene: TRBV30; d_gene: NA; abundance: once; j_gene: TRBJ2-7; CDR3nt: TGTGCCTGGGGGGGGAACCCCTACGAGCAGTACTTC; CDR3aa: CAWGGNPYEQYF
v_gene: TRBV2; d_gene: NA; abundance: NA; j_gene: TRBJ2-7; CDR3nt: TGTGCCAGCAGTGAACGGGTGACAGTCGTCTACGAGCAGTACTTC; CDR3aa: CASSERVTVVYEQYF
v_gene: TRBV28; d_gene: TRBD1; abundance: NA; j_gene: TRBJ1-4; CDR3nt: TGTGCCAGCAGCAAGGGACAGGAGGGTAATGAAAAACTGTTTTTT; CDR3aa: CASSKGQEGNEKLFF
v_gene: TRBV27; d_gene: NA; abundance: NA; j_gene: TRBJ2-5; CDR3nt: TGTGCCAGCAGAAGTACGGGACGCCAGGCGAAGTACTTC; CDR3aa: CASRSTGRQAKYF
v_gene: TRBV6-1; d_gene: NA; abundance: once; j_gene: TRBJ1-5; CDR3nt: TGTGCCAGCAGTGTCGAACTTCAGGGATTTCAGCCCCAGCATTTT; CDR3aa: CASSVELQGFQPQHF
v_gene: TRBV2; d_gene: TRBD1; abundance: NA; j_gene: TRBJ1-2; CDR3nt: TGTGCCAGCAGTGATAGGGGCAGGGGGAACTATGGCTACACCTTC; CDR3aa: CASSDRGRGNYGYTF